These 21 T cell receptor beta chains share one sample of origin, sequenced in a study of control samples from healthy donors and cancer patients (dated by TCRdb to 2019 to 2021). To prepare the library, the immunoSEQ multiplex PCR assay was applied. Held by TCRdb, this immuneACCESS table contains in-frame sequences only and omits some clones. Under half of the omission traces to an unresolved V gene where checked; the cause of the rest is unknown. The sample has roughly 130,000 clones on record, about 95% of them singletons. 3.6% of the sample lies in the top ten. The material sequenced was blood. Every receptor here comes from a man aged 25 to 40 in good health.

The chain is built from TRBV11-2 and TRBJ2-3; unclear D gene. The CDR3 extends over 11 amino acids. V gave up 3 bases and J gave up 2 bases, with 0 bases separating them. Per the germline V gene, CDR1 is SGHAT and CDR2 is FQNNGV. The CDR3 region is CASSFTDTQYF. In DNA form, the CDR3 reads TGTGCCAGCAGCTTCACAGATACGCAGTATTTT. The complete variable domain, with remaining parts taken from reference TRBV11-2 and TRBJ2-3, reads EAGVAQSPRYKIIEKRQSVAFWCNPISGHATLYWYQQILGQGPKLLIQFQNNGVVDDSQLPKDRFSAERLKGVDSTLKIQPAKLEDSAVYLCASSFTDTQYFGPGTRLTVL.

This clone was picked up a small number of times. The chain is built from TRBV6-2 or TRBV6-3 and TRBJ2-1; 8 bases map to TRBD1. J was trimmed by 0 bases and V by 5 bases; bases with no gene match: 3. Per the germline V gene, CDR1 is MNHEY and CDR2 is SVGEGT. CDR3 length equals 15 residues. The CDR3 bases are TGTGCCAGCAGTCTAACAGGGGGCTCCTACAATGAGCAGTTCTTC. Translated: CASSLTGGSYNEQFF.

Remarks on this clone: At one boundary the junction diverges from the germline segment, which might be a read error. The V call is TRBV3-1 (or the pseudogene TRBV3-2), the J call TRBJ1-1, with D possibly TRBD1 on 6 matching bases. The CDR3 spans 15 residues. Per germline, CDR1 LGHDT and CDR2 YNNKEL (reference sequence). The CDR3 protein is CAGSSRQVTGTEAFF. The CDR3 DNA reads TGTGCCGGCAGCTCTAGACAGGTTACGGGGACTGAAGCTTTCTTT.

The chain recombines TRBV4-3 with TRBJ2-3, with 9 bases fitting TRBD2. J gave up 3 bases and V 7 bases, and 11 bases lay outside the gene matches. Germline CDR1 and CDR2: LGHNA and YSLEER. The CDR3 runs 16 residues. In DNA form, the CDR3 reads TGCGCCAGCAATAGGGAGGCGGGGGGGCCAACAGATACGCAGTATTTT. This encodes CASNREAGGPTDTQYF.

The rearrangement joins TRBV11-3 to TRBJ2-3; the D gene is possibly TRBD2 (5 bases). Trimming pared 2 bases from V and 0 bases from J, leaving 6 bases between. Looked up from germline, CDR1 is SGHNT and CDR2 is YENEEA. This CDR3 has 14 residues. The CDR3 nucleotides are TGTGCCAGCAGCTTACGGACTAGCACAGATACGCAGTATTTT. This encodes CASSLRTSTDTQYF.

CDR3 region: CASSQTGLIYGYTF. For the CDR3, the DNA is TGTGCCAGCAGTCAAACGGGACTGATTTATGGCTACACCTTC. This chain uses TRBV2 with TRBJ1-2; a weak D match, TRBD1 (5 bases). Per the germline V gene, CDR1 is SNHLY and CDR2 is FYNNEI. V was trimmed by 5 bases and J by 5 bases, leaving 15 bases between them. The CDR3 runs to 14 residues.

The chain carries TRBV4-1 and TRBJ2-7, with 9 nucleotides matching TRBD1. Germline CDR1 reads MGHRA; CDR2 reads YSYEKL. This CDR3 region has 15 residues. J gave up 6 bases and V 0 bases, and 6 bases lay outside the gene matches. CDR3 nucleotides: TGCGCCAGCAGCCAAGATCCAGGGACAGGGTCCGAGCAGTACTTC. It encodes CASSQDPGTGSEQYF.

Here the CDR3 reads CASSELSGGAGDTQYF. CDR3 coding DNA: TGTGCCAGCTCCGAGTTAAGCGGGGGGGCCGGAGATACGCAGTATTTT. The V and J genes are TRBV18 and TRBJ2-3, with 10 bases lining up with TRBD2. After removal of 6 bases from V and 5 bases from J, the junction contained 11 bases not matched to a gene. Germline CDR1 reads KGHSH; CDR2 reads LQKENI. The CDR3 is 16 amino acids.

V gene TRBV6-2 or TRBV6-3 combines with J gene TRBJ1-1, with unresolved D. Germline lookup yields CDR1 MNHEY and CDR2 SVGEGT. V was trimmed by 5 bases and J by 3 bases, leaving 16 bases between them. This CDR3 region has 15 residues. The CDR3 region has the DNA TGTGCCAGCAGTCCCCGAGGTGAGTTCGACACTGAAGCTTTCTTT. Its translation: CASSPRGEFDTEAFF.

The chain recombines TRBV27 with TRBJ2-5; 7 bases line up with TRBD2. J lost 3 bases, V lost 4 bases, and 14 bases had no gene match. CDR1 is MNHEY and CDR2 is SMNVEV in the germline V gene (reference sequence). The CDR3 consists of 17 residues. CDR3 nucleotide sequence: TGTGCCAGCAGTTACCTGGGGGGGGGTAACGAGAAAGAGACCCAGTACTTC. Amino acid sequence: CASSYLGGGNEKETQYF.

This clone was seen more than once but under ten times. The rearrangement links TRBV6-2 or TRBV6-3 to TRBJ2-2; TRBD2 might be the D (6 bases). This CDR3 is 15 amino acids long. Germline values: CDR1 MNHEY, CDR2 SVGEGT. Trimming removed 2 bases from V and 4 bases from J, with 11 bases in between. CDR3 loop: CASSYGGGSTGELFF. DNA for the CDR3: TGTGCCAGCAGTTACGGTGGGGGGAGCACCGGGGAGCTGTTTTTT.

This chain connects TRBV19 to TRBJ1-2; TRBD1 might be the D (5 bases). Germline V gene data show CDR1 as LNHDA and CDR2 as SQIVND (reference sequence). V was cut by 9 bases and J by 8 bases, with 25 bases left in between. The CDR3 spans 15 residues. The CDR3 protein is CASKMGQGGLQGYTF. As DNA, the CDR3 is TGTGCCAGCAAAATGGGGCAGGGCGGGTTGCAAGGCTACACCTTC.

The chain is built from TRBV11-2 and TRBJ2-1; D may match TRBD1 or TRBD2 (5 bases each). Trimming took 1 base from V and 7 from J, leaving 11 bases between them. CDR3 size: 14 residues. The germline V gene encodes CDR1 SGHAT and CDR2 FQNNGV. Here the CDR3 DNA reads TGTGCCAGCAGCTTAGTTGGTGGGGGTAATGAGCAGTTCTTC. Protein product: CASSLVGGGNEQFF.

The chain couples TRBV19 to TRBJ1-2; D perhaps matches TRBD1 (6 bases). This CDR3 has 13 amino acids. Between the trimmed V and J ends, which lost 7 bases and 6 bases, there was a span of 15 bases. Germline V gene data show CDR1 as LNHDA and CDR2 as SQIVND (reference sequence). DNA of the CDR3: TGTGCCAGTACCGATAGGGGGTACCATGGCTACACCTTC. This sequence encodes CASTDRGYHGYTF.

The chain links TRBV5-1 to TRBJ2-3; TRBD2 agrees at 8 bases. Germline CDR1 reads SGHRS; CDR2 reads YFSETQ. Losses at the gene ends were 0 bases for V and 4 bases for J; bases not matched to a gene: 7. The CDR3 length is 16 residues. This CDR3 reads CASSLVPGGASDTQYF. In nucleotides, the CDR3 is TGCGCCAGCAGCTTGGTCCCGGGGGGGGCATCAGATACGCAGTATTTT.

The chain employs TRBV27 and TRBJ1-1; 8 bases are a match to TRBD1. V shed 5 bases and J 5 bases; nucleotides not matched to a gene: 4. Germline assignment: CDR1 MNHEY and CDR2 SMNVEV (reference sequence). CDR3 size: 13 residues. The CDR3, as DNA: TGTGCCAGCAGTGGACAGGGTCGGACTGAAGCTTTCTTT. This encodes CASSGQGRTEAFF.

This clone came up once. The chain employs TRBV24-1 and TRBJ1-1, with 8 positions matching TRBD1. The CDR3 contains 15 residues. Germline V lookup: CDR1 KGHDR, CDR2 SFDVKD. V shed 5 bases, J shed 1 base, and the junction held 5 bases outside the gene matches. In DNA form, the CDR3 reads TGTGCCACCAGTGCGACAGGGGCCCAGAACACTGAAGCTTTCTTT. Protein sequence: CATSATGAQNTEAFF.

This chain joins TRBV24-1 and TRBJ2-7; D is tentatively TRBD1 or TRBD2 (5 bases each). The V end was cut by 4 bases, the J end by 3 bases, with 21 bases between. The CDR3 length is 17 residues. CDR1 is KGHDR, CDR2 SFDVKD, per germline. The chain's CDR3 is CATSEGTQSLKGYEQYF. The CDR3 nucleotides are TGTGCCACCAGTGAAGGGACCCAATCTCTAAAAGGCTACGAGCAGTACTTC.

The chain couples TRBV27 to TRBJ1-1; a weak D match, TRBD1 (6 bases). This CDR3 has 14 amino acids. Germline CDR1 and CDR2: MNHEY and SMNVEV (reference sequence). Trimming removed 2 bases from V and 5 bases from J, with 12 bases in between. The chain's CDR3 is CASSLNGGATEAFF. DNA of the CDR3: TGTGCCAGCAGTTTAAATGGGGGGGCTACTGAAGCTTTCTTT.

CDR3 sequence reads: CASSYGRTGELFF. The CDR3 bases are TGTGCCAGCAGTTACGGTAGGACCGGGGAGCTGTTTTTT. The chain recombines TRBV6-2 or TRBV6-3 with TRBJ2-2; D unclear. The CDR3 runs 13 residues. V dropped 2 bases and J dropped 5 bases, with 6 bases sitting between them. Germline assignment: CDR1 MNHEY and CDR2 SVGEGT.

This clone has only one observation. The chain carries TRBV12-3 or TRBV12-4 and TRBJ1-2; D remains unclear. The CDR3 loop spans 12 amino acids. V lost 6 bases, J lost 6 bases, and 11 bases lay in between. CDR3 bases: TGTGCCAGCAGCGGGAATATTGATGGCTACACCTTC. As protein: CASSGNIDGYTF.